This T cell receptor (beta chain) derives from a study of blood T cell repertoires in COVID-19. Looking at the study overall: PBMCs, B-cell-depleted T cells, or T cells provided the cDNA or gDNA that made up the material.

The germline CDR1 and CDR2 sequences are LGHDT and YNNKEL (reference sequence). The CDR3 extends over 18 amino acids. V shed 0 bases and J shed 0 bases, with 17 bases lying between them. Authors' processing steps: Estimates of nucleated cell counts were drawn from the amplification of reference gene primers. Profiled with immunoSEQ multiplex PCR; TCRdb holds only in-frame clones, not every one. V and J calls and clone size are copied from that table; D and trimming were computed from the DNA. Of 350,000 or so clones listed, approximately 90% are singletons. The sequenced sample was peripheral blood. The source is a woman aged 25 to 39 with COVID-19, enrolled during active disease. This chain uses TRBV3-1 (or the pseudogene TRBV3-2) with TRBJ2-5; TRBD2 might be the D (6 bases). CDR3 protein: CASSQDPLGRGYQETQYF. The CDR3, as DNA: TGTGCCAGCAGCCAAGATCCCCTCGGACGGGGGTACCAAGAGACCCAGTACTTC.